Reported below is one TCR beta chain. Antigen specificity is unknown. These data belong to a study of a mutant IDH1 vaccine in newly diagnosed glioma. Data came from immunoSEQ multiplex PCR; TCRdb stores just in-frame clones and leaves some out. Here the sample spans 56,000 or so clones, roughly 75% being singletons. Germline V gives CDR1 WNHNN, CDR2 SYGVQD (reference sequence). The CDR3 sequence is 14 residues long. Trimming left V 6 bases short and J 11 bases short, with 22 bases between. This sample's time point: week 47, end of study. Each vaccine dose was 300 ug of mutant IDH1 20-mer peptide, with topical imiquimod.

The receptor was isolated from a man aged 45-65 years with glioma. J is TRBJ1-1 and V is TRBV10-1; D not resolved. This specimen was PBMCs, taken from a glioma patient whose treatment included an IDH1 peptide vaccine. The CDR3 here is CASSPEATYSGAFF. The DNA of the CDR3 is TGCGCCAGCAGCCCGGAGGCAACCTATTCGGGGGCTTTCTTT.